The 19 T cell receptor beta chains below come from one sample, sequenced in a study of Ad26.COV2.S vaccination and SARS-CoV-2 variants. Using immunoSEQ multiplex PCR, the repertoire was profiled, and TCRdb retains in-frame clones only, with some absent. The data contain about 400,000 clones, approximately 89% of them singletons. Indicated treatment: over 15 received Ad26.COV2.S at low or high dose, single or two shots; about 5 received placebo; per-sample allocation not given. The samples were gathered on day 63 after the first injection of vaccine or placebo. The material was peripheral blood, obtained in a trial of Ad26.COV2.S vaccine versus placebo. These receptors all come from a person aged 18-65 years who received the Ad26.COV2.S COVID-19 vaccine or a placebo.

The chain joins TRBV28 to TRBJ2-7, with D perhaps being TRBD1 or TRBD2 (5 bases each). The CDR3 is 11 amino acids. Germline V gives CDR1 MDHEN, CDR2 SYDVKM. Trimming took 4 bases from V and 7 from J, leaving 8 bases between them. The CDR3: CASSWGGEQYF. In DNA, the CDR3 is TGTGCCAGCAGTTGGGGCGGGGAGCAGTACTTC. Complete variable domain (other parts from reference TRBV28 and TRBJ2-7): DVKVTQSSRYLVKRTGEKVFLECVQDMDHENMFWYRQDPGLGLRLIYFSYDVKMKEKGDIPEGYSVSREKKERFSLILESASTNQTSMYLCASSWGGEQYFGPGTRLTVT.

The chain has TRBV6-2 or TRBV6-3 and TRBJ2-7; 13 bases are a match to TRBD2. The V segment lost 4 bases and the J segment 2 bases; nucleotides outside the gene matches: 2. The germline V gene encodes CDR1 MNHEY and CDR2 SVGEGT. The CDR3 consists of 15 residues. Written as DNA, the CDR3 is TGTGCCAGCAGTTTACTAGCGGGAGGGCCCTACGAGCAGTACTTC. It is translated as CASSLLAGGPYEQYF.

The chain uses TRBV19 and TRBJ1-6, with D maybe TRBD1 (6 bases). In germline, CDR1 is LNHDA, CDR2 SQIVND (reference sequence). The length of the CDR3 is 14 residues. V dropped 5 bases and J dropped 7 bases, with 12 bases sitting between them. CDR3 sequence (DNA): TGTGCCAGTAGTCTCGGACAGTTGAATTCACCCCTCCACTTT. Translated: CASSLGQLNSPLHF.

A single count supports this clone. The J gene is TRBJ2-1, the V gene TRBV19; D remains ambiguous. The CDR3 extends over 10 amino acids. V was trimmed by 11 bases and J by 10 bases, leaving 12 bases between them. CDR1 and CDR2 (germline): LNHDA, SQIVND (reference sequence). CDR3 sequence reads: CAGEIWEQFF. In DNA form, the CDR3 reads TGTGCCGGTGAGATCTGGGAGCAGTTCTTC.

This clone was seen a single time. The chain couples TRBV2 to TRBJ2-7, with 8 bases fitting TRBD2. The V and J ends lost 0 bases and 0 bases, in that order; junction bases with no gene match: 1. The CDR3 loop spans 15 amino acids. Germline CDR1 and CDR2: SNHLY and FYNNEI. The CDR3 DNA follows: TGTGCCAGCAGTGAAGCCGGGACTAGCTCCTACGAGCAGTACTTC. Translating gives CASSEAGTSSYEQYF.

Details on this clone: This sample also contains other DNA sequences that code for the same CDR3. The V call is TRBV29-1, the J call TRBJ1-1; no reliable D call. Germline assignment: CDR1 SQVTM and CDR2 ANQGSEA. The CDR3 is 13 residues long. The ends were cut back, 2 bases at V and 2 bases at J, with 9 bases in the middle. In nucleotides, the CDR3 is TGCAGCGTTGAAATAACAGCAAACACTGAAGCTTTCTTT. Translating gives CSVEITANTEAFF.

The chain has TRBV11-3 and TRBJ2-6; D gene unclear. This CDR3 has 14 amino acids. Between the trimmed V and J ends, which lost 3 bases and 0 bases, there was a span of 3 bases. Germline V gene data show CDR1 as SGHNT and CDR2 as YENEEA. The CDR3 DNA follows: TGTGCCAGCAGCTTTGGCTCTGGGGCCAACGTCCTGACTTTC. Translation gives CASSFGSGANVLTF.

This chain uses TRBV28 with TRBJ1-1; D not certain. Germline-derived CDR1 and CDR2 are MDHEN and SYDVKM. The CDR3 is made up of 16 amino acids. Trimming cost V 6 bases and J 3 bases, with 20 bases left between them. Here the CDR3 reads CASSPDRTVVYTEAFF. CDR3 nucleotide sequence: TGTGCCAGCAGCCCGGACCGGACGGTGGTTTACACTGAAGCTTTCTTT. The complete variable domain, with remaining parts taken from reference TRBV28 and TRBJ1-1, reads DVKVTQSSRYLVKRTGEKVFLECVQDMDHENMFWYRQDPGLGLRLIYFSYDVKMKEKGDIPEGYSVSREKKERFSLILESASTNQTSMYLCASSPDRTVVYTEAFFGQGTRLTVV.

The chain is built from TRBV5-1 and TRBJ2-3; 7 bases fit TRBD1. Germline V lookup: CDR1 SGHRS, CDR2 YFSETQ. This CDR3 has 13 residues. After removal of 4 bases from V and 8 bases from J, the junction contained 7 bases not matched to a gene. CDR3 DNA sequence: TGCGCCAGCAGCCAAGGGACAGTCGGTACGCAGTATTTT. It encodes CASSQGTVGTQYF.

The chain employs TRBV24-1 and TRBJ2-1; the match to TRBD1 covers 10 bases. V lost 4 bases and J lost 8; bases outside the gene matches: 7. In germline, CDR1 is KGHDR, CDR2 SFDVKD. The CDR3 runs 15 residues. Written as DNA, the CDR3 is TGTGCCACCAGTGAGGTGACAGGGGGCCGCGATGAGCAGTTCTTC. Protein sequence: CATSEVTGGRDEQFF.

This chain links TRBV20-1 with TRBJ2-3; the match to TRBD2 covers 7 bases. This CDR3 is built from 15 residues. Trimming at V came to 3 bases and at J to 2 bases, leaving 8 bases not matched to a gene. Germline V gene data show CDR1 as DFQATT and CDR2 as SNEGSKA (reference sequence). This chain's CDR3 is CSASGLVGLTDTQYF. The DNA of the CDR3 is TGCAGTGCTAGTGGACTAGTAGGACTCACAGATACGCAGTATTTT.

This chain links TRBV7-3 with TRBJ1-5; D call uncertain. Trimming took off 1 base at V and 5 bases at J, with 6 bases between the two ends. Germline CDR1 SGHTA, CDR2 FQGTGA. This CDR3 contains 13 residues. CDR3 sequence (DNA): TGTGCCAGCAGCTTAAGTGGGGATCAGCCCCAGCATTTT. Encoded protein: CASSLSGDQPQHF.

The chain carries TRBV14 and TRBJ1-5, with TRBD1 matching 8 bases. The length of the CDR3 is 14 residues. V lost 5 bases and J lost 4; bases outside the gene matches: 4. Germline loops: CDR1 SGHDN, CDR2 FVKESK. CDR3 in amino acids: CASSTGGRNQPQHF. The CDR3 coding sequence is TGTGCCAGCAGCACAGGGGGGAGAAATCAGCCCCAGCATTTT.

This clone showed up just a few times. The genes are TRBV7-8 and TRBJ2-3; D is undetermined. Between the trimmed V and J ends, which lost 1 base and 4 bases, there was a span of 12 bases. The length of the CDR3 is 15 residues. Germline-derived CDR1 and CDR2 are SGHVS and FQNEAQ. The CDR3 spells CASSLGTAPSDTQYF. The CDR3, as DNA: TGTGCCAGCAGCTTAGGTACGGCGCCTTCAGATACGCAGTATTTT. Drawing the rest from reference TRBV7-8 and TRBJ2-3, the complete variable domain is GAGVSQSPRYKVAKRGQDVALRCDPISGHVSLFWYQQALGQGPEFLTYFQNEAQLDKSGLPSDRFFAERPEGSVSTLKIQRTQQEDSAVYLCASSLGTAPSDTQYFGPGTRLTVL.

V gene TRBV5-6 combines with J gene TRBJ2-7, with 8 bases fitting TRBD2. The germline V gene has CDR1 SGHDT and CDR2 YYEEEE. J was trimmed by 7 bases and V by 4 bases; bases with no gene match: 10. The CDR3 is made up of 14 amino acids. CDR3 DNA sequence: TGTGCCAGCAGCCCGGGAGGGCCTAGGTATGAGCAGTACTTC. It is translated as CASSPGGPRYEQYF.

As DNA, the CDR3 is TGTGCCAGCAGCCACCTATCAGGGGACACTGAAGCTTTCTTT. Encoded protein: CASSHLSGDTEAFF. The rearrangement uses TRBV16 and TRBJ1-1; D might be TRBD1 (6 bases). Germline lookup yields CDR1 KGHSY and CDR2 FQNENV. This CDR3 has 14 residues. Trimming shortened V by 3 bases and J by 3 bases, and 11 bases separated the two germline ends.

Note on this clone: The conserved phenylalanine or tryptophan is not found at the CDR3 terminus, so this likely reflects a read error. The V and J genes are TRBV28 and TRBJ1-6, with D uncertain. V dropped 2 bases and J dropped 0 bases, with 8 bases sitting between them. Germline-derived CDR1 and CDR2 are MDHEN and SYDVKM. This CDR3 has 16 amino acids. The CDR3 sequence: CASSLPGSSYNSPLHL. CDR3 in DNA: TGTGCCAGCAGTTTACCCGGGAGCTCCTATAATTCACCCCTCCACCTT.

The chain employs TRBV5-8 and TRBJ2-1; 13 positions agree with TRBD2. V shed 1 base and J 4 bases; nucleotides not matched to a gene: 5. CDR1 SGHTS and CDR2 YDEGEE come from the germline V gene. The CDR3 has 17 amino acids. The CDR3 nucleotides read TGTGCCAGCAGCTTGCAAGGGACTAGCGGGATTTACAATGAGCAGTTCTTC. Its protein is CASSLQGTSGIYNEQFF.

The chain couples TRBV28 to TRBJ2-7; D may correspond to TRBD1 or TRBD2 (5 bases each). From germline, CDR1 is MDHEN and CDR2 SYDVKM. Trimming removed 10 bases from V and 5 bases from J, with 15 bases in between. CDR3 length: 12 residues. The CDR3 loop reads CATEGSPNEQYF. CDR3 in DNA: TGTGCCACAGAGGGGTCCCCCAACGAGCAGTACTTC.